This passage covers 17 T cell receptor beta chains from one sample sequenced in a study of T cell responses to AZD1222 COVID-19 vaccine. The table came from immunoSEQ multiplex PCR; TCRdb's copy has only in-frame clones and leaves some out. This table has under 150,000 clones, 85% to 95% appearing once. The sample was peripheral blood, taken on day 0 of AZD1222 vaccination. The receptors were sampled from an adult in good health.

V is TRBV10-3 and J is TRBJ2-1, with TRBD1 matching 9 bases. This CDR3 comprises 14 residues. The V and J ends lost 7 bases and 9 bases, in that order; junction bases with no gene match: 10. The germline gives CDR1 ENHRY, CDR2 SYGVKD. The DNA for the CDR3 is TGTGCCATCATCCGGGACAGGGCACAGGGTGAGCAGTTCTTC. Residues: CAIIRDRAQGEQFF.

This clone was seen only once. The V and J genes are TRBV19 and TRBJ1-5, with 12 bases aligning to TRBD1. This CDR3 comprises 16 residues. Germline loops: CDR1 LNHDA, CDR2 SQIVND (reference sequence). V was pared by 4 bases and J by 6 bases, with 7 bases of the junction left unmatched. CDR3: CASSTRDRGRGQPQHF. CDR3 DNA sequence: TGTGCCAGTAGTACCCGGGACAGGGGGCGCGGTCAGCCCCAGCATTTT.

The CDR3 coding sequence is TGTGCCAGCACTCGGGCGAGCTCCTATAATTCACCCCTCCACTTT. It specifies CASTRASSYNSPLHF. V gene TRBV6-5 combines with J gene TRBJ1-6; D is unresolved. This CDR3 region has 15 residues. Germline V lookup: CDR1 MNHEY, CDR2 SVGAGI. V shed 7 bases and J shed 0 bases, with 10 bases lying between them.

The rearrangement links TRBV4-1 to TRBJ2-7, with D unresolved. V shed 0 bases and J shed 3 bases, with 3 bases lying between them. The CDR3 is 12 residues long. Germline assignment: CDR1 MGHRA and CDR2 YSYEKL. The CDR3 is CASSQDFYEQYF. The CDR3 region has the DNA TGCGCCAGCAGCCAAGATTTCTACGAGCAGTACTTC.

The gene calls are TRBV7-8 and TRBJ1-3, with 12 bases fitting TRBD1. CDR1 SGHVS and CDR2 FQNEAQ come from the germline V gene. V was clipped by 8 bases and J by 3 bases; unmatched bases: 8. This CDR3 comprises 16 residues. The DNA of the CDR3 is TGTGCCAGCTCCCGGGGACAGGGGGCTTATGGAAACACCATATATTTT. Residues: CASSRGQGAYGNTIYF.

The chain uses TRBV9 and TRBJ2-1; 7 bases agree with TRBD1. Trimming cost V 0 bases and J 7 bases; bases outside gene matches: 7. The CDR3 covers 15 residues. CDR1 and CDR2 (germline): SGDLS, YYNGEE. The CDR3 protein is CASSVEGAAINEQFF. In DNA form, the CDR3 reads TGTGCCAGCAGCGTAGAGGGGGCCGCAATAAATGAGCAGTTCTTC.

DNA for the CDR3: TGTGCCAGCAGCTTACCTACAAGTCCCTACAATGAGCAGTTCTTC. Translated: CASSLPTSPYNEQFF. The chain is built from TRBV13 and TRBJ2-1; D uncertain. The germline gives CDR1 PRHDT, CDR2 FYEKMQ (reference sequence). The CDR3 has 15 residues. V lost 2 bases and J lost 2, with 10 bases in between.

This sequence joins TRBV5-1 and TRBJ2-1; the match to TRBD2 covers 7 bases. Looked up from germline, CDR1 is SGHRS and CDR2 is YFSETQ. V trimming: 3 bases; J trimming: 6 bases; junction bases outside the gene matches: 0. CDR3 length: 12 amino acids. The CDR3 DNA is TGCGCCAGCAGCTGGGGGGGCAATGAGCAGTTCTTC. Translating it yields CASSWGGNEQFF.

The V and J genes are TRBV28 and TRBJ2-5; TRBD2 matches at 9 bases. With V trimmed by 2 bases and J by 5 bases, 12 bases remained unmatched. Germline V gene lookup returns CDR1 MDHEN and CDR2 SYDVKM. The CDR3 runs 17 residues. The CDR3 DNA reads as TGTGCCAGCAGTTTAGACCCGCCCCTAGCGGGAAGGGAGACCCAGTACTTC. This sequence encodes CASSLDPPLAGRETQYF.

The chain employs TRBV6-5 and TRBJ1-2; D not certain. Germline V gives CDR1 MNHEY, CDR2 SVGAGI. CDR3 length equals 11 residues. V was pared by 5 bases and J by 5 bases, with 6 bases between. The chain's CDR3 is CASSPGYGYTF. CDR3 coding DNA: TGTGCCAGCAGTCCCGGGTATGGCTACACCTTC.

This chain joins TRBV28 and TRBJ2-2, with 9 bases aligning to TRBD2. Trimming removed 8 bases from V and 5 bases from J; junction bases left unmatched: 12. Per the germline V gene, CDR1 is MDHEN and CDR2 is SYDVKM. CDR3 length: 16 residues. DNA for the CDR3: TGTGCCAGCTTCCCACCTAGCGGGATTCGAACCGGGGAGCTGTTTTTT. Its protein is CASFPPSGIRTGELFF.

V and J are TRBV11-2 and TRBJ1-2; D not certain. The germline V gene encodes CDR1 SGHAT and CDR2 FQNNGV. The CDR3 contains 16 residues. Trimming removed 3 bases from V and 4 bases from J, with 18 bases in between. CDR3 nucleotides: TGTGCCAGCAGCTTTTCAAGCAGGACCGCCAGCTATGGCTACACCTTC. This encodes CASSFSSRTASYGYTF. Full variable domain (outside the CDR3, taken from reference TRBV11-2 and TRBJ1-2): EAGVAQSPRYKIIEKRQSVAFWCNPISGHATLYWYQQILGQGPKLLIQFQNNGVVDDSQLPKDRFSAERLKGVDSTLKIQPAKLEDSAVYLCASSFSSRTASYGYTFGSGTRLTVV.

The chain uses TRBV5-1 and TRBJ2-2, with TRBD1 identical over 11 bases. The trim removed 4 bases at V and 14 bases at J, leaving 4 bases unmatched. Germline V gives CDR1 SGHRS, CDR2 YFSETQ. The CDR3 consists of 12 residues. In nucleotides, the CDR3 is TGCGCCAGCAGCCAGGACAGGGGGCGTCTGTTTTTT. Translated, it gives CASSQDRGRLFF.

This clone has just one count. V is TRBV6-4 and J is TRBJ2-3; 9 positions agree with TRBD2. The CDR3 is 15 amino acids. Germline CDR1 MRHNA, CDR2 SNTAGT. The J segment lost 3 bases and the V segment lost 1 base, leaving 2 bases of the junction unmatched. CDR3 region: CASSDYLAGTDTQYF. CDR3 DNA sequence: TGTGCCAGCAGTGACTACCTAGCGGGGACAGATACGCAGTATTTT.

This sequence joins TRBV2 and TRBJ1-1; D possibly corresponds to TRBD1 (5 bases). There are 15 residues in the CDR3. Trimming pared 6 bases from V and 4 bases from J, leaving 18 bases between. Germline V gene sequence: CDR1 SNHLY, CDR2 FYNNEI. The CDR3 region has the DNA TGTGCCAGCAGGGGGGACGGCCACATGGGCACTGAAGCTTTCTTT. The encoded protein is CASRGDGHMGTEAFF. The variable domain in full, with the rest retrieved from reference TRBV2 and TRBJ1-1, is EPEVTQTPSHQVTQMGQEVILRCVPISNHLYFYWYRQILGQKVEFLVSFYNNEISEKSEIFDDQFSVERPDGSNFTLKIRSTKLEDSAMYFCASRGDGHMGTEAFFGQGTRLTVV.

The rearrangement joins TRBV5-1 to TRBJ2-7; a weak D match, TRBD1 (5 bases). Germline values: CDR1 SGHRS, CDR2 YFSETQ. The CDR3 has 15 amino acids. Trimming pared 4 bases from V and 1 base from J, leaving 15 bases between. The CDR3 loop reads CASSVGHRESYEQYF. For the CDR3, the DNA is TGCGCCAGCAGCGTAGGACATCGAGAATCCTACGAGCAGTACTTC.

The J gene is TRBJ2-1, the V gene TRBV7-8, with TRBD2 identical over 14 bases. The CDR3 covers 15 residues. The V and J ends lost 5 bases and 6 bases, in that order; junction bases with no gene match: 3. The germline gives CDR1 SGHVS, CDR2 FQNEAQ. The CDR3, as DNA: TGTGCCAGCAGCACCGGGACTAGCGGGAGCAATGAGCAGTTCTTC. Translation gives CASSTGTSGSNEQFF.